The TCR beta chain under discussion was sequenced for a study of blood T cell repertoires in COVID-19. Across the whole study: Italy, Spain and the United States were the sources of the convalescent and acute COVID-19 samples. T cells, B-cell-depleted T cells, or PBMCs supplied cDNA or gDNA.

Per the study methods: Counts of nucleated cells, estimated from reference gene primer amplification, were obtained. Clones were sequenced by immunoSEQ multiplex PCR, and TCRdb holds only the in-frame ones, with some missing. V and J calls plus clone size are reproduced from that table; the DNA served to infer D and trimming. In the table there are about 240,000 clones, 70% to 90% of which are singletons. The germline gives CDR1 MGHRA, CDR2 YSYEKL. This CDR3 is built from 17 residues. The V end lost 0 bases, the J end lost 3 bases, and 17 bases lay between the germline ends. The receptor comes from a man aged 55 to 70 with acute or convalescent COVID-19. Sequenced: peripheral blood. This chain joins TRBV4-1 and TRBJ1-1; no firm D call. The CDR3 DNA reads as TGCGCCAGCAGCCAAGATTCTGTTACAGTGGATGACACTGAAGCTTTCTTT. Protein sequence: CASSQDSVTVDDTEAFF.